A single TCR beta chain is shown here with its context. Its antigen is currently unknown. The data were obtained in a study of untreated major depressive disorder. Study observations and caveats: Depressed patients' CD4+ T cells carried increased TRBV05-01 (Vbeta 5.1) usage versus control CD4+ T cells. In every subject, the five largest TRBV05-01 clones were private.

Thawed PBMCs underwent magnetic negative selection for CD4+ T cells. Clones were read by immunoSEQ multiplex PCR, and TCRdb kept only the in-frame ones, dropping some. The profile covers 10,000 to 15,000 clones, with over 80% appearing a single time and 1.7% taken by the ten largest. The CDR3 has 14 residues. Germline values: CDR1 LNHDA, CDR2 SQIVND (reference sequence). V shed 7 bases, J shed 3 bases, and the junction held 5 bases outside the gene matches. The TCR sequence derives from a woman aged 25 to 39 with major depressive disorder. The V gene is TRBV19, the J gene TRBJ1-2; 10 nucleotides align to TRBD1. Sequenced input: CD4+ T cells from PBMCs. The CDR3 nucleotides read TGTGCCAGTACCGAGGACAGGGGGTACTATGGCTACACCTTC. It translates to CASTEDRGYYGYTF.